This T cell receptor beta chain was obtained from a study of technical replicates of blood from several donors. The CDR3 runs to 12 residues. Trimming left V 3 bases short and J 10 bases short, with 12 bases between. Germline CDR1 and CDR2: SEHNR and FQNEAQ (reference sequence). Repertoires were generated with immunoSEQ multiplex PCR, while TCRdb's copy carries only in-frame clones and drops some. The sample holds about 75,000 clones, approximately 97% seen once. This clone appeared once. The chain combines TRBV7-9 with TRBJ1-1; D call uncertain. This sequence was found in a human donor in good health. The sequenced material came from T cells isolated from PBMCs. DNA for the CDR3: TGTGCCAGCAGCTTCGGCGGGATAGGAGCTTTCTTT. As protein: CASSFGGIGAFF.